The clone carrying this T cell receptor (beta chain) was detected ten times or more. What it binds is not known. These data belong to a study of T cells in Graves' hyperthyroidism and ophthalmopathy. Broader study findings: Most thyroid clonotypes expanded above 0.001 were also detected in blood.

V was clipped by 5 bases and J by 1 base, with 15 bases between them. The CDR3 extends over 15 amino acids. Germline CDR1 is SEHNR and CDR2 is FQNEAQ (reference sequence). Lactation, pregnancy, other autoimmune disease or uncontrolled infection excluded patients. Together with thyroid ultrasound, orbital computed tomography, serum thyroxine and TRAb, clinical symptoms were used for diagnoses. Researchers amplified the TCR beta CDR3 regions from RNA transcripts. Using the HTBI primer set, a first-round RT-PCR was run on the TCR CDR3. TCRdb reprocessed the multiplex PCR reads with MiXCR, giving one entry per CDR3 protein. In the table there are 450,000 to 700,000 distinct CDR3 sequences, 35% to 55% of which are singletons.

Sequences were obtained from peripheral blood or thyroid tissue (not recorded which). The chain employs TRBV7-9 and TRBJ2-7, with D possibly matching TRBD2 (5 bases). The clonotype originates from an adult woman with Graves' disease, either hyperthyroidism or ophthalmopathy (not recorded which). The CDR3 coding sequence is TGTGCCAGCAGCCCACTAGGACTTCCGTCCTACGAGCAGTACTTC. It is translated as CASSPLGLPSYEQYF.